This TCR beta chain came from a study of blood T cell repertoires in COVID-19. About the study: Both acute and convalescent COVID-19 samples were obtained from the United States, Italy and Spain. T cells, B-cell-depleted T cells, or PBMCs provided the cDNA or gDNA that served as material.

Authors' processing steps: Reference gene primers were amplified, and this amplification served to estimate nucleated cell counts. Assay used: immunoSEQ multiplex PCR; TCRdb lists only in-frame clones, some missing. V and J calls and clone size are copied from that table; D and trimming were computed from the DNA. The sample shows 90,000 to 130,000 clones, nearly 80% of them seen only once. This CDR3 is built from 17 residues. J gave up 0 bases and V 5 bases, and 8 bases lay outside the gene matches. Germline V lookup: CDR1 MDHEN, CDR2 SYDVKM. This TCR derives from a woman at least 80 years old with active or convalescent COVID-19. The material sequenced was peripheral blood. This chain connects TRBV28 to TRBJ2-4; 9 bases fit TRBD2. The CDR3 DNA reads TGTGCCAGCAGTCCGCAGACTAGCGGCCTAGCCAAAAACATTCAGTACTTC. It translates to CASSPQTSGLAKNIQYF.